This note documents a single TCR beta chain sequence. Antigen: not known. Sequencing was performed with immunoSEQ multiplex PCR; in TCRdb, only in-frame clones are kept and a portion is missing. The profile shows about 36,000 clones, approximately 95% of them singletons. The record originates from a study of T cell clonotyping in hematopoietic cell transplantation. About the study: Recipient samples before transplant were obtained post-cytoreduction.

Time point meaning: recipient sample about 28 days before transplant, after cytoreduction. Germline assignment: CDR1 SGHTA and CDR2 FQGNSA. Trimming pared 1 base from V and 3 bases from J, leaving 13 bases between. The CDR3 loop spans 15 amino acids. Whole-study findings and limits: After transplant, recipient diversity fell while pathologically expanded clonotypes grew through day 180. Broader posttransplant TCR repertoire diversity was predicted by graft donor and pretransplant recipient Inverse Simpson Index values. At the given depth, recipient repertoires were over 95% de novo clonotypes.

This sequence joins TRBV7-2 and TRBJ2-7; possibly TRBD1 or TRBD2 for D (5 bases each). The receptor was isolated from a man aged 35 to 55 with chronic myeloid leukemia. Some clones in this sample may be carry-over from other donors' samples. The sample consisted of peripheral blood mononuclear cells, taken before stem cell transplant. Here the CDR3 reads CASSLGGTFLYEQYF. The CDR3 nucleotides are TGTGCCAGCAGCTTAGGGGGGACCTTTCTCTACGAGCAGTACTTC.